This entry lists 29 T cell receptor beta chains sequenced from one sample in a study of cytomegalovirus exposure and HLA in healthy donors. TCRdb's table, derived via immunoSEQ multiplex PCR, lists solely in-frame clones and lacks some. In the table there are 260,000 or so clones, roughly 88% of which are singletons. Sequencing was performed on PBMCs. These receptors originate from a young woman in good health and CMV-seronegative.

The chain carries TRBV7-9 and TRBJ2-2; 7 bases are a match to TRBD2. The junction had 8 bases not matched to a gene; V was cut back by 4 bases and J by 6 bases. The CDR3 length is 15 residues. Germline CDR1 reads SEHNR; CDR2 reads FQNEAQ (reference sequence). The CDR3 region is CASSSLTSVSGELFF. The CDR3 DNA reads TGTGCCAGCAGCTCCTTAACTAGCGTCTCCGGGGAGCTGTTTTTT.

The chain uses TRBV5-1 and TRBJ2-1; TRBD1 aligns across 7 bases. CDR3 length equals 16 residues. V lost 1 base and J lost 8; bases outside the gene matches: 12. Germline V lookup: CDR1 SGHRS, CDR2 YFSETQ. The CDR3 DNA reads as TGCGCCAGCAGCTTGTCCGTGCAGTCCACAGGGGATGAGCAGTTCTTC. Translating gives CASSLSVQSTGDEQFF. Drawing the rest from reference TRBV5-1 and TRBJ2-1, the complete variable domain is KAGVTQTPRYLIKTRGQQVTLSCSPISGHRSVSWYQQTPGQGLQFLFEYFSETQRNKGNFPGRFSGRQFSNSRSEMNVSTLELGDSALYLCASSLSVQSTGDEQFFGPGTRLTVL.

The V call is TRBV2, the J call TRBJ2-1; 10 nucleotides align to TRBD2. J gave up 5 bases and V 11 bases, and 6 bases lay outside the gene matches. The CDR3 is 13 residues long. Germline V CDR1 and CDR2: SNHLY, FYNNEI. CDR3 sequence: CARHGLADNEQFF. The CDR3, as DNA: TGTGCCCGACACGGACTAGCGGACAATGAGCAGTTCTTC.

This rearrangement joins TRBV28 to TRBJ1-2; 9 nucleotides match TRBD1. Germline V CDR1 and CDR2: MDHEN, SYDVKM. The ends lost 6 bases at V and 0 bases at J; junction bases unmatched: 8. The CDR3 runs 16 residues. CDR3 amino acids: CASRQGTGPANYGYTF. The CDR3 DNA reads TGTGCCAGCAGACAAGGGACAGGGCCTGCTAACTATGGCTACACCTTC.

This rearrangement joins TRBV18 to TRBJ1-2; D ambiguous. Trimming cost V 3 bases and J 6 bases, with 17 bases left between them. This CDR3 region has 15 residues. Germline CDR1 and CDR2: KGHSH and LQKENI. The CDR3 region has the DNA TGTGCCAGCTCACCGGCGGGAAGTGCCGGAGATGGCTACACCTTC. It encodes CASSPAGSAGDGYTF.

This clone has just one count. The CDR3 region is CASRTTSGSSDTQYF. The CDR3 coding sequence is TGTGCCAGCAGAACCACTAGCGGGAGTTCAGATACGCAGTATTTT. The gene calls are TRBV6-5 and TRBJ2-3; TRBD2 aligns across 11 bases. Germline assignment: CDR1 MNHEY and CDR2 SVGAGI. The CDR3 totals 15 residues. With V trimmed by 6 bases and J by 4 bases, 6 bases remained unmatched.

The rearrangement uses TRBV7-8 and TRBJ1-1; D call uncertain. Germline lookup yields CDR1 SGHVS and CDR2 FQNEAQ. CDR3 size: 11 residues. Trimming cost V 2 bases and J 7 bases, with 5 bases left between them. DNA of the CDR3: TGTGCCAGCAGCTTAAGGAGTGAAGCTTTCTTT. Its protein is CASSLRSEAFF.

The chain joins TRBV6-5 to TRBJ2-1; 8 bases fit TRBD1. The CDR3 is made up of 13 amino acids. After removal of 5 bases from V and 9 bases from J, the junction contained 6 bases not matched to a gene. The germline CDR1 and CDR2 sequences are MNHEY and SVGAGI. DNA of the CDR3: TGTGCCAGCAGTCCCAACGACAGGGGTGAGCAGTTCTTC. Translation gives CASSPNDRGEQFF.

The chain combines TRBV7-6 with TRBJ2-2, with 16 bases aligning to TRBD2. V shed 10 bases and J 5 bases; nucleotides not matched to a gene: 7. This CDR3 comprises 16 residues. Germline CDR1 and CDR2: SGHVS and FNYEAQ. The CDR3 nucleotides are TGTGCCACGGGACTAGCGGGAGGGCCCCGAACCGGGGAGCTGTTTTTT. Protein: CATGLAGGPRTGELFF.

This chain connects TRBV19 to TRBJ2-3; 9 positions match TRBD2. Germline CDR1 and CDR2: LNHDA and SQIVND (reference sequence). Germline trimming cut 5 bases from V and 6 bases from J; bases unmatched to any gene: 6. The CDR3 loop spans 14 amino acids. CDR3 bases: TGTGCCAGTAGTGTTAGCGGGAGAGTCGATACGCAGTATTTT. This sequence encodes CASSVSGRVDTQYF.

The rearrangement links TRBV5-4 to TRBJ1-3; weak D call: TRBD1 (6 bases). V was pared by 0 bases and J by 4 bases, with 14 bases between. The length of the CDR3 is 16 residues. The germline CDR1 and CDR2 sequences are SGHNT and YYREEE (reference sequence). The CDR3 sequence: CASSLGGREQGNTIYF. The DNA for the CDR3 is TGTGCCAGCAGCTTGGGGGGGCGGGAGCAAGGAAACACCATATATTTT.

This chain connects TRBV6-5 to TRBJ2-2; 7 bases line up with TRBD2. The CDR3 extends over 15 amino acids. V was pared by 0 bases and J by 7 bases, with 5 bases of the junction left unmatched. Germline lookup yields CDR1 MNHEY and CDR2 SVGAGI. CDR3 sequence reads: CASSYSEGGVGELFF. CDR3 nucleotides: TGTGCCAGCAGTTACTCTGAGGGAGGGGTCGGGGAGCTGTTTTTT.

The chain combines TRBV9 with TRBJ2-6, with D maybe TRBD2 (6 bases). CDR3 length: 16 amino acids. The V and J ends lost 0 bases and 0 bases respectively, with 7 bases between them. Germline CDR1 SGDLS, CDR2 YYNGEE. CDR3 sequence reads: CASSVDGSSGANVLTF. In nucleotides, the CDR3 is TGTGCCAGCAGCGTAGACGGGAGCTCTGGGGCCAACGTCCTGACTTTC.

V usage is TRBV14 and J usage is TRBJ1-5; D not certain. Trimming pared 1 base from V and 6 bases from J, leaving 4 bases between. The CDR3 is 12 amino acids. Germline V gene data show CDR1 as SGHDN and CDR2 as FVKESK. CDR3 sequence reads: CASSQGGQPQHF. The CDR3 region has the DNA TGTGCCAGCAGCCAAGGCGGTCAGCCCCAGCATTTT.

The CDR3 reads CASSLAPGQGDYGYTF. The CDR3 bases are TGTGCCAGCAGCTTAGCGCCAGGACAGGGAGACTATGGCTACACCTTC. The chain couples TRBV7-2 to TRBJ1-2, with 8 bases identical to TRBD1. Germline V gene data show CDR1 as SGHTA and CDR2 as FQGNSA. This CDR3 has 16 amino acids. V lost 0 bases and J lost 3; bases outside the gene matches: 6.

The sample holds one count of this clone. The CDR3 sequence is CASSGTGGSGYGYTF. The CDR3 DNA follows: TGTGCCAGCAGCGGGACAGGGGGCTCGGGCTATGGCTACACCTTC. V and J are TRBV7-3 and TRBJ1-2, with TRBD1 matching 12 bases. Germline loops: CDR1 SGHTA, CDR2 FQGTGA. The CDR3 extends over 15 amino acids. V dropped 5 bases and J dropped 4; count of bases not matched to a gene: 5.

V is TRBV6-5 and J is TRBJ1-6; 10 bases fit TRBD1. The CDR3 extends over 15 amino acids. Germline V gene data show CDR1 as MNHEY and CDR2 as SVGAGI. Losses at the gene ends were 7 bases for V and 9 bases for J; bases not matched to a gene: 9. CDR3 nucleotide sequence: TGTGCCAGCAAGACGGGACAGGGGTTGGCTTCACCCCTCCACTTT. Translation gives CASKTGQGLASPLHF.

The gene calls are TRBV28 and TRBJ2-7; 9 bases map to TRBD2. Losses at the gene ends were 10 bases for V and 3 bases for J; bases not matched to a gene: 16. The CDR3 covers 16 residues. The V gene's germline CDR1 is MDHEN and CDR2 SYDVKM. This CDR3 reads CATGPPGLANLYEQYF. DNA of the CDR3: TGTGCCACCGGTCCACCGGGACTAGCAAACCTCTACGAGCAGTACTTC.

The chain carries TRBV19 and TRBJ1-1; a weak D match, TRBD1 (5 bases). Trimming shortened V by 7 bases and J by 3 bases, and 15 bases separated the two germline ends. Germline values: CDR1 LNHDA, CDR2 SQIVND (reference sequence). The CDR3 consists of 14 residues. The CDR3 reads CASIQIGGYTEAFF. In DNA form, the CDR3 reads TGTGCCAGTATCCAAATCGGGGGTTACACTGAAGCTTTCTTT.

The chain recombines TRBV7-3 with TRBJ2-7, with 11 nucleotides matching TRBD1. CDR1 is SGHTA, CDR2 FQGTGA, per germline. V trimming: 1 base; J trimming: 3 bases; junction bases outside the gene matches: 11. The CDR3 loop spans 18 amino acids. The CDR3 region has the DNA TGTGCCAGCAGCTTAAGGCCCAGGGGACAGGGGGTGGACTACGAGCAGTACTTC. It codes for CASSLRPRGQGVDYEQYF.

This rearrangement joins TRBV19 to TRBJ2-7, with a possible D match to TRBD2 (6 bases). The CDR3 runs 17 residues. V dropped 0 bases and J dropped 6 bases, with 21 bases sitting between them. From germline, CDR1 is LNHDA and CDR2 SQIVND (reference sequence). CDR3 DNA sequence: TGTGCCAGTAGTATAGATGGCGGGACTGGATCGAGGGGCGAGCAGTACTTC. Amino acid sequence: CASSIDGGTGSRGEQYF. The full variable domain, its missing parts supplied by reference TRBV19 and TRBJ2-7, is DGGITQSPKYLFRKEGQNVTLSCEQNLNHDAMYWYRQDPGQGLRLIYYSQIVNDFQKGDIAEGYSVSREKKESFPLTVTSAQKNPTAFYLCASSIDGGTGSRGEQYFGPGTRLTVT.

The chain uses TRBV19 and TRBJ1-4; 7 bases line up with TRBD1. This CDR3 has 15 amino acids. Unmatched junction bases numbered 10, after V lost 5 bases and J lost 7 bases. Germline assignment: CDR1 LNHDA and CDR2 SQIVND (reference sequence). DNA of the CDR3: TGTGCCAGTAGTCCCCAACCCGGGACAGTTGAAAAACTGTTTTTT. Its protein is CASSPQPGTVEKLFF.

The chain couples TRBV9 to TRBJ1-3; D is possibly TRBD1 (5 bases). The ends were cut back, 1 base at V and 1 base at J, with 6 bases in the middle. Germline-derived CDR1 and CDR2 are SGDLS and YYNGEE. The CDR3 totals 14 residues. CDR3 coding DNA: TGTGCCAGCAGCGTACAGGGTTCTGGAAACACCATATATTTT. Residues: CASSVQGSGNTIYF.

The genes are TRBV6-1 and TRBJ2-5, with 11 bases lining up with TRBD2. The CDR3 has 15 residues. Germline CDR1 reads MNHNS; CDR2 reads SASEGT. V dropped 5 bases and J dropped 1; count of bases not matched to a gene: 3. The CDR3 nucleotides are TGTGCCAGCAGTCGGGGACTAGCGGTCCAAGAGACCCAGTACTTC. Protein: CASSRGLAVQETQYF.

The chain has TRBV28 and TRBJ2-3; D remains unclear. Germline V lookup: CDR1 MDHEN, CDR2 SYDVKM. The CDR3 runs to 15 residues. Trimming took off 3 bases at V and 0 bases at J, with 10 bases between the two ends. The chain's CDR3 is CASSFPASSTDTQYF. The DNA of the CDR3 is TGTGCCAGCAGTTTTCCCGCGTCTAGCACAGATACGCAGTATTTT.

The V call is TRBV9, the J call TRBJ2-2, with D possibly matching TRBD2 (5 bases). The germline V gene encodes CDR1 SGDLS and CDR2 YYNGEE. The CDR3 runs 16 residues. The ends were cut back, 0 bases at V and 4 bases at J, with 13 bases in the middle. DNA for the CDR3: TGTGCCAGCAGCGTAGTGGCTAGCACACTCACCGGGGAGCTGTTTTTT. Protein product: CASSVVASTLTGELFF.

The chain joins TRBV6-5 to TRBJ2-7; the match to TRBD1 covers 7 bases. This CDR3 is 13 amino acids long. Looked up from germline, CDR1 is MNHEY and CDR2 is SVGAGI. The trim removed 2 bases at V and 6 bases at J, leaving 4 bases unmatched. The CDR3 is CASSYVTGVEQYF. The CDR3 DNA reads TGTGCCAGCAGTTACGTAACAGGGGTCGAGCAGTACTTC.

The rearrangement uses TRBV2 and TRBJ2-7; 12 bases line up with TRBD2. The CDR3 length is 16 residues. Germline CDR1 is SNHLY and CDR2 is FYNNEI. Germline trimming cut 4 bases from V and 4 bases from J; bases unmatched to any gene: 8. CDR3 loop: CASSGLAGGLRYEQYF. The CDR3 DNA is TGTGCCAGCAGTGGGCTAGCGGGAGGGCTAAGGTACGAGCAGTACTTC.

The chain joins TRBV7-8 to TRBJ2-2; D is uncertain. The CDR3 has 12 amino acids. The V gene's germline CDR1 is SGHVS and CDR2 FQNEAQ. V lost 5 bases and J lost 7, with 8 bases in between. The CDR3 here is CASSPLFGELFF. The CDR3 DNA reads TGTGCCAGCAGCCCCCTGTTCGGGGAGCTGTTTTTT.